The present TCR beta chain was sequenced within a study of OX40 agonist ivuxolimab in advanced cancers. Study-level points and caveats: Patients with a partial response at 0.1-3.0 mg/kg had among the lowest clonal expansion.

This clone turned up a few times. Its specificity is not known. TCRdb's table, derived via immunoSEQ multiplex PCR, lists solely in-frame clones and lacks some. The repertoire includes under 85,000 clones, 80% to 85% of them detected once, and about 7.4% sits in the top ten. The CDR3 covers 13 residues. CDR1 and CDR2 (germline): SQVTM, ANQGSEA. V was shortened by 3 bases and J by 1 base, with 6 bases between the two germline ends. Baseline, cycle 4 day 1, and cycle 7 day 1 were the blood sampling points. The sequence came from an adult with an advanced solid tumor such as melanoma, head and neck, liver or kidney cancer. The chain has TRBV29-1 and TRBJ2-2; D may be TRBD1 (5 bases). Sequences were derived from CD4+ or CD8+ T cells sorted from blood, sampled in a trial of the OX40 agonist ivuxolimab. CDR3 protein: CSVEGRNTGELFF. The CDR3 nucleotides are TGCAGCGTTGAGGGGCGGAACACCGGGGAGCTGTTTTTT.